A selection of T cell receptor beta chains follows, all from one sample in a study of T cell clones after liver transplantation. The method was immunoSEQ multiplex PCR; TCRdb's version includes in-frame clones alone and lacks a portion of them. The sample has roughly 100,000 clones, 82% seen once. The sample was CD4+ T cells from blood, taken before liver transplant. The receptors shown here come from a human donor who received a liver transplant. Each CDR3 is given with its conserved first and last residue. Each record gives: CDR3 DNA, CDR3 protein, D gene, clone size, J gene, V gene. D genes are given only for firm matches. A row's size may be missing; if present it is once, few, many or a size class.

TGTGCCAGCAGGACGACTAGCGGGTTCGGCACCGGGGAGCTGTTTTTT,CASRTTSGFGTGELFF,TRBD2,.,TRBJ2-2,TRBV7-2
TGTGCCGGCTCTGAGAGGACAGGGGTTGGCTACACCTTC,CAGSERTGVGYTF,TRBD1,.,TRBJ1-2,TRBV6-6
TGTGCCAGCAGCTTAGCGGGGCAGGGGGGTTATGGCTACACCTTC,CASSLAGQGGYGYTF,TRBD1,.,TRBJ1-2,TRBV5-6
TGTGCCAGTATGGAGACCGGACAGGGGCCCTTTGGGATCTTT,CASMETGQGPFGIF,TRBD1,once,TRBJ1-1,TRBV19
TGCGCCAGCAGCTCAATGGACGGATCCTACGAGCAGTACTTC,CASSSMDGSYEQYF,.,.,TRBJ2-7,TRBV5-1
TGTGCCTGGAGTGACTACCGGAGCTCTGGGGCCAACGTCCTGACTTTC,CAWSDYRSSGANVLTF,.,.,TRBJ2-6,TRBV30
TGTGCCAGCAGCTACACGAGCCAGCCCCAGCATTTT,CASSYTSQPQHF,.,medium-sized,TRBJ1-5,TRBV7-2
TGTGCCAGCAGCTTAGGTGACAGGGGGGTTTCCTACGAGCAGTACTTC,CASSLGDRGVSYEQYF,TRBD1,.,TRBJ2-7,TRBV7-8
TGCGCCAGCAGCTTTGGTGGAACCCTATACGAGCAGTACTTC,CASSFGGTLYEQYF,.,.,TRBJ2-7,TRBV5-1
TGCGCCAGCAGCTGGGAGCTAGCGGGAGGGCTTGATACGCAGTATTTT,CASSWELAGGLDTQYF,TRBD2,.,TRBJ2-3,TRBV5-1
TGTGCCATCAAGTTCGGGGGAGGCCAAGAGACCCAGTACTTC,CAIKFGGGQETQYF,.,once,TRBJ2-5,TRBV10-3
TGTGCCCTTATCACGTTCATTGAAGCCCATTCAGGAAACACCATATATTTT,CALITFIEAHSGNTIYF,.,.,TRBJ1-3,TRBV6-4
TGTGCCAGCAGCTTCGGGGGACCGGCCGGGGAGCTGTTTTTT,CASSFGGPAGELFF,.,.,TRBJ2-2,TRBV7-3
TGTGCCAGTAGTGGAGGGGGCTTCTTTTTGAATGAGCAGTTCTTC,CASSGGGFFLNEQFF,.,.,TRBJ2-1,TRBV19
TGTGCCAGCAATCGGGACAGGGGGCTAACAGATACGCAGTATTTT,CASNRDRGLTDTQYF,TRBD1,.,TRBJ2-3,TRBV27
TGTGCCAGCAGTTTGAGTGACAGGATTAACTATGGCTACACCTTC,CASSLSDRINYGYTF,.,.,TRBJ1-2,TRBV28
TGCGCCAGCAGCTGGCCTCGGACAGCGAACACCGGGGAGCTGTTTTTT,CASSWPRTANTGELFF,.,.,TRBJ2-2,TRBV5-1
TGTGCCAGCAGTCAGACCGGGACACCTAACTATGGCTACACCTTC,CASSQTGTPNYGYTF,.,.,TRBJ1-2,TRBV6-6
TGCAGCGTTGGGGACGCGGGAGGGCCTTACAATGAGCAGTTCTTC,CSVGDAGGPYNEQFF,TRBD2,.,TRBJ2-1,TRBV29-1
TGCGCCAGCAGCCGGGGACAGGCGGGAAGCACTGAAGCTTTCTTT,CASSRGQAGSTEAFF,TRBD1,.,TRBJ1-1,TRBV5-1
TGTGCCACCAGCGACAGGCGGAAGACAGGGCGAGGTAATTCACCCCTCCACTTT,CATSDRRKTGRGNSPLHF,TRBD1,once,TRBJ1-6,TRBV15
TGTGCCAGCAGTGAACCCGGATCCTGGCCGCTAAATCAGCCCCAGCATTTT,CASSEPGSWPLNQPQHF,.,.,TRBJ1-5,TRBV2
TGTGCCAGCAGCGCGAAAGCGGGAGGGCCCGGAAATGAGCAGTTCTTC,CASSAKAGGPGNEQFF,TRBD2,.,TRBJ2-1,TRBV11-2
TGTGCCTGGAGCGTGGACCGCCGTGAGCAGTTCTTC,CAWSVDRREQFF,.,.,TRBJ2-1,TRBV30
TGCGCCAGCAGCCCCGGGGGGGGGACTACTGAGCAGTTCTTC,CASSPGGGTTEQFF,TRBD2,.,TRBJ2-1,TRBV5-1
TGTGCCAGCAGCGCGGACAGGGTAAGCACAGATACGCAGTATTTT,CASSADRVSTDTQYF,TRBD1,few,TRBJ2-3,TRBV9
TGCAGCGTGCAACAGGGGGCTAACACTGAAGCTTTCTTT,CSVQQGANTEAFF,TRBD1,.,TRBJ1-1,TRBV29-1
TGTGCCATCAGTGAGACCAGCCTGAGTAGCAATCAGCCCCAGCATTTT,CAISETSLSSNQPQHF,.,.,TRBJ1-5,TRBV10-3
TGCGCCAGCAGCCAAGATATTGGAACAGGCTACGAGCAGTACTTC,CASSQDIGTGYEQYF,.,.,TRBJ2-7,TRBV4-3
TGTGCCAGCAGCTTAGAGGCAGAACTAAATGAGCAGTTCTTC,CASSLEAELNEQFF,.,.,TRBJ2-1,TRBV7-9
TGTGCCAGCAAAAGGGATAGGGATAATGAAAAACTGTTTTTT,CASKRDRDNEKLFF,.,.,TRBJ1-4,TRBV6-1
TGTGCCAGCAGCCTGGGACAGGGGCCCTCTTATGGCTACACCTTC,CASSLGQGPSYGYTF,TRBD1,.,TRBJ1-2,TRBV7-9
TGTGCCAGCAGTGAAATCGACTTGGTAACCGAAAAACTGTTTTTT,CASSEIDLVTEKLFF,.,once,TRBJ1-4,TRBV6-1
TGTGCCAGCAGCCGACAGGGGACAGAGACCCAGTACTTC,CASSRQGTETQYF,TRBD1,.,TRBJ2-5,TRBV6-1
TGTGCCAGCCAGGAATATGAAGGGACAATTAACACCGGGGAGCTGTTTTTT,CASQEYEGTINTGELFF,.,few,TRBJ2-2,TRBV2
TGCGCCAGCAGCTCGGGACAGGGGACCGGGGAGCTGTTTTTT,CASSSGQGTGELFF,TRBD1,.,TRBJ2-2,TRBV5-1
TGTGCCAGCAGCAGAGAGGGGACGACCAATGAGCAGTTCTTC,CASSREGTTNEQFF,.,.,TRBJ2-1,TRBV7-2
TGTGCCAGCAGCCTCCGCCCCGTTACAGGGGGCACTGAAGCTTTCTTT,CASSLRPVTGGTEAFF,TRBD1,.,TRBJ1-1,TRBV7-6
TGCGCCAGCAGCTTGGATGCCCCGGGGCACACTGAAGCTTTCTTT,CASSLDAPGHTEAFF,.,.,TRBJ1-1,TRBV5-1
TGTGCCTGTCCATCGGGGGGTAGTGGGTCCAACTATGGCTACACCTTC,CACPSGGSGSNYGYTF,.,.,TRBJ1-2,TRBV30
TGTGCCAGCAGCTTGGCGGGTCGATTTAACCACGAGCAGTACTTC,CASSLAGRFNHEQYF,.,once,TRBJ2-7,TRBV7-9
TGTGCCAGCAGCTTGGTTGCAGGGACCGGGGAGACCCAGTACTTC,CASSLVAGTGETQYF,.,.,TRBJ2-5,TRBV5-6
TGTGCCACCCGGGAGGGGCTACAAACGGCCGAGCAGTACTTC,CATREGLQTAEQYF,TRBD2,.,TRBJ2-7,TRBV15
TGTGCCAGCAGTTCACGTTTAATCAATCAGCCCCAGCATTTT,CASSSRLINQPQHF,.,.,TRBJ1-5,TRBV27
TGTGCCAGCAGGATATTACAGCCCTGGGTGACTGAAGCTTTCTTT,CASRILQPWVTEAFF,.,.,TRBJ1-1,TRBV6-5